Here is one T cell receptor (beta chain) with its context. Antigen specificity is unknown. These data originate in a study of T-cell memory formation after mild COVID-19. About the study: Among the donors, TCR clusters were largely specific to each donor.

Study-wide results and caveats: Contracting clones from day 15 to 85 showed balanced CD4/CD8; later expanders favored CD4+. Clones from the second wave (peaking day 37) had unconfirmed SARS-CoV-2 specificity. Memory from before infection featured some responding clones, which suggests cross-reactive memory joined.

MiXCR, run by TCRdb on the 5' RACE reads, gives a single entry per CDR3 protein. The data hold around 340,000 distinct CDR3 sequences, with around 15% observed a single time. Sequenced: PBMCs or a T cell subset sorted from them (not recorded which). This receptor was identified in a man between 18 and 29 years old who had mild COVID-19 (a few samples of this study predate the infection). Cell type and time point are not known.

The CDR3 coding sequence is TGTGCCAGCAGCTTCGGCGTCCGGGGCACAGATACGCAGTATTTT. Its translation: CASSFGVRGTDTQYF. This chain joins TRBV7-2 and TRBJ2-3, with no clear D. The V and J ends lost 3 bases and 1 base respectively, with 11 bases between them. CDR1 is SGHTA and CDR2 is FQGNSA in the germline V gene. The CDR3 consists of 15 residues.